This T cell receptor (beta chain) was captured in a study of blood T cell repertoires in COVID-19. The CDR3 has 14 amino acids. The ends were cut back, 5 bases at V and 0 bases at J, with 11 bases in the middle. Germline-derived CDR1 and CDR2 are MNHEY and SVGAGI. Assay: immunoSEQ multiplex PCR; the TCRdb copy retains only in-frame clones and omits some. The table lists roughly 90,000 clones, roughly 80% of them singletons. The receptor was isolated from a woman aged 80 or older with active or convalescent COVID-19. The material sequenced was peripheral blood. The chain combines TRBV6-5 with TRBJ2-7; no clear D. CDR3 coding DNA: TGTGCCAGCAGTATTACTCTAAACTCCTACGAGCAGTACTTC. Amino acids: CASSITLNSYEQYF.